Sequencing of this T cell receptor (beta chain) was carried out in a study of cytomegalovirus exposure and HLA in healthy donors. The CDR3 spans 18 residues. The junction had 10 bases not matched to a gene; V was cut back by 1 base and J by 2 bases. The germline V gene encodes CDR1 MDHEN and CDR2 SYDVKM. A note on this clone: Its specificity is not known.

Both 60 Vbeta primers and 13 Jbeta primers went into the PCR. Here immunoSEQ multiplex PCR was the method, and the copy in TCRdb shows in-frame clones only, minus some. The sample includes about 130,000 clones, over 15% of them seen just once. Findings and caveats of the study: A later analysis associated 15,000 to 20,000 TCR beta sequences with HLA alleles at a 0.05 false discovery rate. An observed cluster of highly shared sequence variants was recorded as a likely sequencing artifact. Exclusion as indistinguishable affected some V segments, including TRBV6-2 and TRBV6-3.

This clonotype was sampled from a female donor in good health and CMV-seropositive. The rearrangement links TRBV28 to TRBJ2-3, with 9 bases matching TRBD2. Input material: PBMCs. CDR3 coding DNA: TGTGCCAGCAGTTTATATCGGCGTAGCGGGGGCTACACAGATACGCAGTATTTT. As protein: CASSLYRRSGGYTDTQYF.